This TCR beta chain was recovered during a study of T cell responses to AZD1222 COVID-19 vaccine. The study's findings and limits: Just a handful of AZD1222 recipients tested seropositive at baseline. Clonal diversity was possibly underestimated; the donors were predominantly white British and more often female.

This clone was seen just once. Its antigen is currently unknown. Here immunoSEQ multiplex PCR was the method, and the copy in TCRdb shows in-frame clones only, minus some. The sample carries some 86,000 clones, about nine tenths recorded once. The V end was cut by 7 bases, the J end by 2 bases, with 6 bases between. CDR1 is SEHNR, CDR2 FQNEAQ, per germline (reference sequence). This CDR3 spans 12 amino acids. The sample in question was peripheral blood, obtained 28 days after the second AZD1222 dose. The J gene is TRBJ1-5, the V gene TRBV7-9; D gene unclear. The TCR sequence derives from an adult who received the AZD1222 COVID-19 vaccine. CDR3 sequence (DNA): TGTGCCAGCACCTCAGGCAATCAGCCCCAGCATTTT. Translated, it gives CASTSGNQPQHF. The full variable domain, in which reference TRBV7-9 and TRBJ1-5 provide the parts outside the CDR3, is DTGVSQNPRHKITKRGQNVTFRCDPISEHNRLYWYRQTLGQGPEFLTYFQNEAQLEKSRLLSDRFSAERPKGSFSTLEIQRTEQGDSAMYLCASTSGNQPQHFGDGTRLSIL.